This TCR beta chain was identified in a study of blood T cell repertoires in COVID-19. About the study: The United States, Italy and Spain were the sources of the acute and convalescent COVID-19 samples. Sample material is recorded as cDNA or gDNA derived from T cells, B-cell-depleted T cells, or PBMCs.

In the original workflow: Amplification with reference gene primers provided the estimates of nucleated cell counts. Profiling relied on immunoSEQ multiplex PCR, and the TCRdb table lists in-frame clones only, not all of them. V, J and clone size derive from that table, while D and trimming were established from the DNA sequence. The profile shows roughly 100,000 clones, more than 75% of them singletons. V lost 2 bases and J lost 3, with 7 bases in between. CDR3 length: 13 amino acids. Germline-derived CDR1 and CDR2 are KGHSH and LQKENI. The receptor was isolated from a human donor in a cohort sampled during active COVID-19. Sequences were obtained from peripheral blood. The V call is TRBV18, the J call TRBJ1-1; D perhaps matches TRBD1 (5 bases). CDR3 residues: CASSPVGDTEAFF. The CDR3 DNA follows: TGTGCCAGCTCACCAGTAGGGGACACTGAAGCTTTCTTT.